A single sample is the source of the 32 T cell receptor beta chains below, sequenced in a study of blood T cell repertoires in COVID-19. Produced via immunoSEQ multiplex PCR; TCRdb's table is partial and in-frame only. The repertoire holds fewer than 85,000 clones, with around nine tenths as singletons. Material: peripheral blood. These receptors were obtained from a man aged 45-65 years with active COVID-19.

The chain links TRBV12-3 or TRBV12-4 to TRBJ1-2; TRBD1 matches 7 bases. CDR3 length: 13 residues. V dropped 5 bases and J dropped 2; count of bases not matched to a gene: 2. CDR3 in amino acids: CASSQGQNYGYTF. CDR3 bases: TGTGCCAGCAGTCAGGGACAGAACTATGGCTACACCTTC.

The chain recombines TRBV5-1 with TRBJ1-1; TRBD1 matches 8 bases. J was trimmed by 2 bases and V by 5 bases; bases with no gene match: 8. The length of the CDR3 is 15 residues. Germline values: CDR1 SGHRS, CDR2 YFSETQ. CDR3 in amino acids: CASRPVDRGNTEAFF. DNA of the CDR3: TGCGCCAGCAGGCCCGTCGACAGGGGAAACACTGAAGCTTTCTTT.

The chain combines TRBV30 with TRBJ2-7, with a possible D match to TRBD1 (6 bases). The length of the CDR3 is 15 residues. V dropped 4 bases and J dropped 4 bases, with 20 bases sitting between them. The germline V gene encodes CDR1 GTSNPN and CDR2 SVGIG (reference sequence). CDR3 sequence (DNA): TGTGCCTGGACCGGGCTGGGGGCAAGGGGATACGAGCAGTACTTC. This encodes CAWTGLGARGYEQYF.

The chain links TRBV7-2 to TRBJ1-1; 9 nucleotides agree with TRBD1. Germline trimming cut 1 base from V and 7 bases from J; bases unmatched to any gene: 7. This CDR3 is 15 amino acids long. In germline, CDR1 is SGHTA, CDR2 FQGNSA. The CDR3 DNA is TGTGCCAGCAGCTTAGTGGGGGGACAGGGTCGTGAAGCTTTCTTT. This codes for CASSLVGGQGREAFF.

This clone occurred once. The chain recombines TRBV28 with TRBJ2-1; TRBD2 matches 8 bases. V gave up 5 bases and J gave up 6 bases; unmatched junction bases: 24. This CDR3 contains 20 residues. The germline gives CDR1 MDHEN, CDR2 SYDVKM. The CDR3 nucleotides read TGTGCCAGCAGTCACTCCCCCCTCCTCGGCGGGAGGACCCGTGGCAATGAGCAGTTCTTC. Translated, it gives CASSHSPLLGGRTRGNEQFF.

The rearrangement joins TRBV27 to TRBJ1-2, with D tentatively TRBD1 (6 bases). Trimming removed 2 bases at V and 4 bases at J, with 14 bases between. This CDR3 is built from 15 residues. Germline V gives CDR1 MNHEY, CDR2 SMNVEV (reference sequence). The CDR3 DNA follows: TGTGCCAGCAGTTTAGGGGGGGCCCCGAGCTATGGCTACACCTTC. It is translated as CASSLGGAPSYGYTF.

The J gene is TRBJ1-2, the V gene TRBV28; a possible D gene is TRBD1 (5 bases). Trimming cost V 6 bases and J 6 bases, with 14 bases left between them. The CDR3 extends over 13 amino acids. CDR1 is MDHEN and CDR2 is SYDVKM in the germline V gene. CDR3: CASRRMGGNGYTF. The CDR3 bases are TGTGCCAGCAGACGAATGGGGGGGAATGGCTACACCTTC.

The V and J genes are TRBV7-9 and TRBJ2-1; D is unclear. Trimming took 3 bases from V and 4 from J, leaving 4 bases between them. Germline V gene lookup returns CDR1 SEHNR and CDR2 FQNEAQ (reference sequence). The length of the CDR3 is 12 residues. CDR3: CASSFRYNEQFF. CDR3 in DNA: TGTGCCAGCAGCTTTCGGTACAATGAGCAGTTCTTC.

The chain links TRBV7-2 to TRBJ2-2; perhaps TRBD1 as D (6 bases). CDR3 size: 16 residues. Per germline, CDR1 SGHTA and CDR2 FQGNSA. Trimming shortened V by 1 base and J by 4 bases, and 13 bases separated the two germline ends. CDR3 DNA sequence: TGTGCCAGCAGCTTAGGCAACAGGGCAAGCACCGGGGAGCTGTTTTTT. Translating gives CASSLGNRASTGELFF.

V is TRBV7-2 and J is TRBJ2-7; 8 positions agree with TRBD1. V trimming: 5 bases; J trimming: 6 bases; junction bases outside the gene matches: 12. Germline CDR1 SGHTA, CDR2 FQGNSA. This CDR3 is 15 amino acids long. In nucleotides, the CDR3 is TGTGCCAGCAGCGACTCCGGGACAGGCGTCTTCGAGCAGTACTTC. Translation gives CASSDSGTGVFEQYF.

The chain links TRBV20-1 to TRBJ2-2; D unresolved. The CDR3 contains 13 residues. Trimming pared 3 bases from V and 4 bases from J, leaving 9 bases between. CDR1 and CDR2 from the germline V gene are DFQATT and SNEGSKA (reference sequence). The CDR3 nucleotides are TGCAGTGCTAGTGTCTCGGGCACCGGGGAGCTGTTTTTT. This codes for CSASVSGTGELFF.

In its sample, this clone was seen once. The gene calls are TRBV4-2 and TRBJ2-7; 7 positions agree with TRBD1. From germline, CDR1 is LGHNA and CDR2 YNFKEQ. V was pared by 4 bases and J by 0 bases, with 9 bases of the junction left unmatched. The CDR3 is made up of 16 amino acids. The CDR3 DNA is TGTGCCAGCAGCCCTCAAACAGGGGCCAACTCCTACGAGCAGTACTTC. This encodes CASSPQTGANSYEQYF.

The rearrangement uses TRBV7-9 and TRBJ1-2, with TRBD1 matching over 10 bases. The CDR3 has 15 residues. After removal of 4 bases from V and 0 bases from J, the junction contained 2 bases not matched to a gene. In germline, CDR1 is SEHNR, CDR2 FQNEAQ (reference sequence). The CDR3 is CASSSGTGANYGYTF. The DNA for the CDR3 is TGTGCCAGCAGCTCAGGGACAGGGGCTAACTATGGCTACACCTTC.

The chain employs TRBV6-5 and TRBJ2-3; a possible D gene is TRBD1 (6 bases). V was shortened by 5 bases and J by 3 bases, with 9 bases between the two germline ends. Germline values: CDR1 MNHEY, CDR2 SVGAGI. This CDR3 spans 13 amino acids. CDR3 sequence (DNA): TGTGCCAGCAGTAGGACAGTGACAGATACGCAGTATTTT. This sequence encodes CASSRTVTDTQYF.

CDR3 loop: CASPSRDRSNTEAFF. DNA for the CDR3: TGTGCCAGCCCTTCCCGGGACAGGTCGAACACTGAAGCTTTCTTT. This chain links TRBV6-5 with TRBJ1-1; TRBD1 matches at 8 bases. The CDR3 length is 15 residues. The germline V gene has CDR1 MNHEY and CDR2 SVGAGI. J gave up 1 base and V 8 bases, and 9 bases lay outside the gene matches.

This clone was picked up one time. The V gene is TRBV4-1, the J gene TRBJ1-3, with D unresolved. The CDR3 runs to 15 residues. V was pared by 1 base and J by 0 bases, with 7 bases between. Germline values: CDR1 MGHRA, CDR2 YSYEKL. The CDR3 is CASSQGESSGNTIYF. The CDR3 DNA follows: TGCGCCAGCAGCCAAGGGGAGAGCTCTGGAAACACCATATATTTT.

This chain connects TRBV12-3 or TRBV12-4 to TRBJ1-5; D possibly corresponds to TRBD1 (6 bases). Trimming left V 5 bases short and J 5 bases short, with 7 bases between. The CDR3 totals 12 residues. The CDR3: CASSPGDQPQHF. CDR3 coding DNA: TGTGCCAGCAGTCCAGGGGATCAGCCCCAGCATTTT.

The rearrangement joins TRBV28 to TRBJ2-7; D gene unclear. CDR3 length equals 14 residues. The germline gives CDR1 MDHEN, CDR2 SYDVKM. V dropped 6 bases and J dropped 3 bases, with 15 bases sitting between them. CDR3 in DNA: TGTGCCAGCAGAGTACCGGGTGGTCGCTACGAGCAGTACTTC. It specifies CASRVPGGRYEQYF.

The chain combines TRBV7-9 with TRBJ1-1, with TRBD1 identical over 9 bases. The CDR3 has 14 amino acids. CDR1 is SEHNR, CDR2 FQNEAQ, per germline (reference sequence). V lost 5 bases to trimming and J lost 3 bases; unmatched junction nucleotides: 4. CDR3 nucleotide sequence: TGTGCCAGCAGCGCCGGGACAGGGTACACTGAAGCTTTCTTT. The encoded protein is CASSAGTGYTEAFF.

This clone was found once. This chain links TRBV9 with TRBJ2-1; 9 bases line up with TRBD2. CDR1 SGDLS and CDR2 YYNGEE come from the germline V gene. This CDR3 has 15 amino acids. V lost 4 bases, J lost 7 bases, and 9 bases stayed unmatched. The CDR3 coding sequence is TGTGCCAGCAGCCCGAAGGCTAGCGGGGCTAATGAGCAGTTCTTC. It codes for CASSPKASGANEQFF.

In its sample, this clone was seen a few times. The chain is built from TRBV6-2 or TRBV6-3 and TRBJ2-1; D is perhaps TRBD2 (6 bases). The CDR3 has 13 amino acids. Looked up from germline, CDR1 is MNHEY and CDR2 is SVGEGT. The ends were cut back, 5 bases at V and 5 bases at J, with 10 bases in the middle. For the CDR3, the DNA is TGTGCCAGCAGTAGAGGAGGGCACAATGAGCAGTTCTTC. It translates to CASSRGGHNEQFF.

The chain has TRBV5-3 and TRBJ2-5, with 7 bases identical to TRBD2. TRBV5-3 is classed as an ORF, of uncertain function. J lost 1 base, V lost 3 bases, and 9 bases had no gene match. The CDR3 consists of 16 residues. The CDR3 loop is CARSSQRGQGQETQYF. Written as DNA, the CDR3 is TGTGCCAGAAGCTCCCAGCGGGGCCAGGGCCAAGAGACCCAGTACTTC.

The chain uses TRBV4-1 and TRBJ2-3; TRBD2 matches at 12 bases. There are 19 residues in the CDR3. V lost 1 base to trimming and J lost 2 bases; unmatched junction nucleotides: 10. The germline V gene has CDR1 MGHRA and CDR2 YSYEKL. The CDR3 is CASSQVGLAGRLLTDTQYF. The CDR3 region has the DNA TGCGCCAGCAGCCAAGTTGGACTAGCGGGGCGCTTACTCACAGATACGCAGTATTTT.

The V gene is TRBV6-2 or TRBV6-3, the J gene TRBJ2-3; tentative D call: TRBD2 (5 bases). The CDR3 runs to 12 residues. Trimming removed 2 bases from V and 6 bases from J, with 6 bases in between. Germline loops: CDR1 MNHEY, CDR2 SVGEGT. CDR3 sequence reads: CASSYREDTQYF. CDR3 sequence (DNA): TGTGCCAGCAGTTACAGGGAGGATACGCAGTATTTT.

The chain couples TRBV9 to TRBJ2-5, with TRBD1 matching over 7 bases. Per the germline V gene, CDR1 is SGDLS and CDR2 is YYNGEE. Losses at the gene ends were 3 bases for V and 4 bases for J; bases not matched to a gene: 6. This CDR3 has 14 amino acids. CDR3 sequence (DNA): TGTGCCAGCAGCGCCTCGACAGGGCCAGAGACCCAGTACTTC. As protein: CASSASTGPETQYF.

The chain recombines TRBV15 with TRBJ2-2; 8 bases align to TRBD1. V gave up 6 bases and J gave up 5 bases; unmatched junction bases: 8. CDR1 and CDR2 (germline): LNHNV, YYDKDF (reference sequence). This CDR3 has 15 amino acids. The CDR3 region is CATSIQGVETGELFF. CDR3 bases: TGTGCCACCAGTATACAGGGGGTAGAGACCGGGGAGCTGTTTTTT.

The V gene is TRBV2, the J gene TRBJ2-7, with a possible D match to TRBD1 (5 bases). Germline V gives CDR1 SNHLY, CDR2 FYNNEI. Trimming removed 4 bases from V and 2 bases from J, with 6 bases in between. The CDR3 loop spans 12 amino acids. CDR3 bases: TGTGCCAGCAGTGGACAGACCTACGAGCAGTACTTC. Protein product: CASSGQTYEQYF. The full variable domain, in which reference TRBV2 and TRBJ2-7 provide the parts outside the CDR3, is EPEVTQTPSHQVTQMGQEVILRCVPISNHLYFYWYRQILGQKVEFLVSFYNNEISEKSEIFDDQFSVERPDGSNFTLKIRSTKLEDSAMYFCASSGQTYEQYFGPGTRLTVT.

In its sample, this clone was seen a few times. The chain has TRBV7-2 and TRBJ1-1, with 8 bases matching TRBD1. This CDR3 has 15 amino acids. The germline V gene encodes CDR1 SGHTA and CDR2 FQGNSA. The ends lost 5 bases at V and 0 bases at J; junction bases unmatched: 5. CDR3 sequence (DNA): TGTGCCAGCAGCACGCAGGGGGCCCTGAACACTGAAGCTTTCTTT. This gives the protein CASSTQGALNTEAFF.

The chain is built from TRBV19 and TRBJ1-2; 9 positions agree with TRBD1. The junction had 6 bases not matched to a gene; V was cut back by 3 bases and J by 4 bases. The CDR3 has 15 residues. CDR1 and CDR2 from the germline V gene are LNHDA and SQIVND (reference sequence). CDR3 sequence: CASSIEGTGRYGYTF. The CDR3 region has the DNA TGTGCCAGTAGTATCGAGGGGACAGGGCGCTATGGCTACACCTTC.

This clone showed up many times. The chain carries TRBV24-1 and TRBJ1-2; TRBD1 matches 7 bases. The CDR3 loop spans 19 amino acids. In germline, CDR1 is KGHDR, CDR2 SFDVKD. Trimming at V came to 2 bases and at J to 0 bases, leaving 14 bases not matched to a gene. The CDR3 bases are TGTGCCACCAGTGATTCAACTTACAGGGGCGATCCCCCTAACTATGGCTACACCTTC. It translates to CATSDSTYRGDPPNYGYTF.

In this sample, this clone turned up a few times. The V gene is TRBV29-1, the J gene TRBJ2-1; possible D gene TRBD2, 5 bases. CDR3 length equals 13 residues. Germline CDR1 SQVTM, CDR2 ANQGSEA. Trimming took 4 bases from V and 10 from J, leaving 17 bases between them. For the CDR3, the DNA is TGCAGCGTTGTACGGACTCCAGGTTCGGAGCAGTTCTTC. Its protein product is CSVVRTPGSEQFF.

The V gene is TRBV7-2, the J gene TRBJ1-2, with 7 bases identical to TRBD1. Germline-derived CDR1 and CDR2 are SGHTA and FQGNSA. Trimming removed 5 bases from V and 7 bases from J; junction bases left unmatched: 10. The CDR3 is 14 amino acids. CDR3 in DNA: TGTGCCAGCAGCACGGGACAGATGACGTTTGGCTACACCTTC. The encoded protein is CASSTGQMTFGYTF.